The sequence of this T cell receptor (beta chain) was determined in a study of T cells in Graves' hyperthyroidism and ophthalmopathy. After removal of 5 bases from V and 4 bases from J, the junction contained 10 bases not matched to a gene. CDR1 and CDR2 (germline): SGHDN, FVKESK. This CDR3 is built from 15 residues. Template material for amplifying TCR beta CDR3 regions consisted of RNA transcripts. Using the HTBI primer set, a first-round RT-PCR was run on the TCR CDR3. A single record per CDR3 protein comes from TCRdb applying MiXCR to the multiplex PCR reads. The repertoire holds about 640,000 distinct CDR3 sequences, with roughly 45% as singletons.

The chain employs TRBV14 and TRBJ1-1, with TRBD1 identical over 7 bases. The sample was peripheral blood or thyroid tissue (not recorded which). This clonotype was sampled from an adult man with Graves' disease, either hyperthyroidism or ophthalmopathy (not recorded which). CDR3 loop: CASSLNRGLGTEAFF. CDR3 coding DNA: TGTGCCAGCAGCTTGAACAGGGGATTGGGCACTGAAGCTTTCTTT.